This T cell receptor (beta chain) is from a study of blood T cell repertoires in COVID-19. Across the whole study: The United States, Italy and Spain supplied acute and convalescent COVID-19 samples.

The CDR3 has 15 residues. V was cut by 0 bases and J by 0 bases, with 9 bases left in between. Germline V gives CDR1 MNHEY, CDR2 SVGEGT. Per the authors' pipeline: Researchers report that nucleated cell counts were estimated from reference gene primer amplification. Using immunoSEQ multiplex PCR, the repertoire was profiled, and TCRdb retains in-frame clones only, with some absent. D and trimming were read from the DNA, whereas the V and J calls and clone size are those reported in that table. The sample holds a few hundred thousand clones, roughly 84% seen once. Ages ranged from about 18 to 89 years, with residence in approximately 25 US areas. Resolution of symptoms, clearance, or two negative PCRs was present in recovered Cohort 3 donors. This clone was counted a single time.

The sequence was collected from a woman aged 35 to 49 who had recovered from COVID-19. Material for sequencing was PBMCs or T cells enriched from blood (not recorded which). The rearrangement joins TRBV6-2 or TRBV6-3 to TRBJ2-7; D perhaps matches TRBD2 (5 bases). The CDR3 here is CASSYSGSPSYEQYF. The DNA of the CDR3 is TGTGCCAGCAGTTACTCGGGGAGTCCCTCCTACGAGCAGTACTTC.